A single sample is the source of the 7 T cell receptor beta chains below, sequenced in a study of T-cell reconstitution after alpha-beta-depleted transplantation in children. For TCRbeta, the library was prepared with unique molecular identifiers. TCRdb re-called the PCR reads with MiXCR, one entry per CDR3 protein. The sample holds approximately 980,000 distinct CDR3 sequences, less than 30% seen once. The sequencing used PBMCs, mostly from graft donor cells, collected 360 days after TCRalphabeta/CD19-depleted stem cell transplant. These receptors all come from a boy in the first two years of life who had a stem cell transplant for SCID, so the T cells may come from the graft donor.

At least ten counts were recorded for this clonotype. An end of the junction differs from the germline gene, which may be a read error. The rearrangement uses TRBV3-1 and TRBJ2-3; 14 nucleotides line up with TRBD2. Germline CDR1 is LGHDT and CDR2 is YNNKEL (reference sequence). This CDR3 has 16 residues. The DNA for the CDR3 is TGCGCCAGCAGCCAGGGACTAGCGGGGGGCACAGATACGCAGTATTTT. Translating it yields CASSQGLAGGTDTQYF.

The rearrangement joins TRBV27 to TRBJ2-2; the match to TRBD1 covers 7 bases. CDR1 and CDR2 (germline): MNHEY, SMNVEV (reference sequence). The junction had 9 bases not matched to a gene; V was cut back by 6 bases and J by 8 bases. The CDR3 runs to 14 residues. The DNA of the CDR3 is TGTGCCAGCAGAGGACAGGTCTGGTCAGGGGAGCTGTTTTTT. Protein product: CASRGQVWSGELFF.

The rearrangement links TRBV12-3 or TRBV12-4 to TRBJ2-3, with D hard to call. Trimming cost V 4 bases and J 0 bases, with 11 bases left between them. This CDR3 region has 15 residues. Here the CDR3 reads CASSSHLVSTDTQYF. The DNA of the CDR3 is TGTGCCAGCAGTTCCCACCTGGTCAGCACAGATACGCAGTATTTT.

V gene TRBV4-2 combines with J gene TRBJ2-5, with D perhaps given as TRBD1 or TRBD2 (6 bases each). Germline CDR1 reads LGHNA; CDR2 reads YNFKEQ. There are 16 residues in the CDR3. V lost 4 bases, J lost 1 base, and 16 bases lay in between. The CDR3, as DNA: TGTGCCAGCAGCCGGGACTCAGGGGTGGGCCAAGAGACCCAGTACTTC. Its protein is CASSRDSGVGQETQYF.

The rearrangement uses TRBV6-5 and TRBJ1-2, with 7 bases lining up with TRBD1. This CDR3 comprises 17 residues. The germline gives CDR1 MNHEY, CDR2 SVGAGI. The J segment lost 3 bases and the V segment lost 0 bases, leaving 10 bases of the junction unmatched. The CDR3 protein is CASSYSGTVLQYYGYTF. The CDR3 DNA is TGTGCCAGCAGTTACTCGGGGACAGTCCTCCAGTACTATGGCTACACCTTC.

The chain is built from TRBV18 and TRBJ2-5; D unresolved. V was pared by 4 bases and J by 0 bases, with 12 bases between. The CDR3 contains 15 residues. Germline CDR1 reads KGHSH; CDR2 reads LQKENI. DNA for the CDR3: TGTGCCAGCTCACGACACCGTGGCGACCAAGAGACCCAGTACTTC. Translation: CASSRHRGDQETQYF.

This clonotype was detected a few times. J is TRBJ2-1 and V is TRBV7-8; TRBD1 is a possible D gene (6 bases). The CDR3 length is 11 residues. Trimming stripped 6 bases from V and 9 bases from J, with 9 bases between. Germline-derived CDR1 and CDR2 are SGHVS and FQNEAQ. CDR3 sequence reads: CASRQGFEQFF. CDR3 DNA sequence: TGTGCCAGCAGACAGGGTTTTGAGCAGTTCTTC.